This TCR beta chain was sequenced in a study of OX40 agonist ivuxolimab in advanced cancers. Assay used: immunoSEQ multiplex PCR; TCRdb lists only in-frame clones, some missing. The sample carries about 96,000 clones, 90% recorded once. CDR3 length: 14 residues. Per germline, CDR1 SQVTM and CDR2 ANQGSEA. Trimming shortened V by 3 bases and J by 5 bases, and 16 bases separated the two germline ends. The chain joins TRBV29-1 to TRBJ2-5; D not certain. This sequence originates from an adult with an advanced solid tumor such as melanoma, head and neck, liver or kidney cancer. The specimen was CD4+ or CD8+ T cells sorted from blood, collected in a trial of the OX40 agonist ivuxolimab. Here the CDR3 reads CSVEDPRSVETQYF. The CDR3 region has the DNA TGCAGCGTTGAGGACCCTAGAAGTGTGGAGACCCAGTACTTC.